In this sample, the clone carrying this TCR beta chain turned up once. Sequencing was performed with immunoSEQ multiplex PCR; in TCRdb, only in-frame clones are kept and a portion is missing. This sample has some 87,000 clones, with 65% to 85% found just once. The sample comes from a study of ipilimumab plus nivolumab after autologous stem cell transplantation. Study context: Patients received a median of about five ipilimumab and roughly 8 nivolumab doses. Both relapsed and primary refractory DLBCL were included.

This CDR3 has 14 amino acids. V was clipped by 4 bases and J by 6 bases; unmatched bases: 7. Germline-derived CDR1 and CDR2 are SNHLY and FYNNEI. Patients received nivolumab 3 mg/kg at weeks 1, 4, 7, 10, then fortnightly to week 26. The sample was PBMCs, taken in a trial of ipilimumab plus nivolumab as post-transplant consolidation. J is TRBJ1-2 and V is TRBV2; 8 nucleotides line up with TRBD1. This TCR came from a male donor with diffuse large B-cell lymphoma. This CDR3 is CASSGQGRWDGYTF. The CDR3 coding sequence is TGTGCCAGCAGTGGACAGGGGAGGTGGGATGGCTACACCTTC.